This is a list of T cell receptor beta chains from one sample in a study of preoperative IRX-2 immunotherapy in early breast cancer. The method was immunoSEQ multiplex PCR; TCRdb's version includes in-frame clones alone and lacks a portion of them. This sample yields 90,000 to 100,000 clones, of which roughly 90% are seen a single time; 2% to 2.5% belongs to the top ten. The starting material was tumor tissue, obtained after IRX-2 immunotherapy. These receptor sequences come from a human donor with breast cancer. Each CDR3 is given without its conserved first and last residue. Fields, in order: CDR3 protein, D gene, J gene, V gene. D genes are given only for firm matches.

CDR3 protein: ATSRDRASPSYEQY
D gene: .
J gene: TRBJ2-7
V gene: TRBV15

CDR3 protein: ATSRDGKTSGSGNEQF
D gene: TRBD2
J gene: TRBJ2-1
V gene: TRBV15

CDR3 protein: ASRSGTGGEKLF
D gene: TRBD1
J gene: TRBJ1-4
V gene: TRBV28

CDR3 protein: ASSRTGFEDGYT
D gene: TRBD1
J gene: TRBJ1-2
V gene: TRBV19

CDR3 protein: AWSGGPNEKLF
D gene: .
J gene: TRBJ1-4
V gene: TRBV30

CDR3 protein: ASSMRGGRTDTQY
D gene: .
J gene: TRBJ2-3
V gene: TRBV19

CDR3 protein: ASRKQQGQPQH
D gene: .
J gene: TRBJ1-5
V gene: TRBV19

CDR3 protein: ASSLGGRGVNQPQH
D gene: TRBD1
J gene: TRBJ1-5
V gene: TRBV11-3

CDR3 protein: APSPQGIPYEQY
D gene: .
J gene: TRBJ2-7
V gene: TRBV30

CDR3 protein: ASSLAVTSGGGETQY
D gene: TRBD2
J gene: TRBJ2-5
V gene: TRBV5-1

CDR3 protein: ASSESPANTEAF
D gene: .
J gene: TRBJ1-1
V gene: TRBV10-1

CDR3 protein: ASSLGGFSTDTQY
D gene: TRBD2
J gene: TRBJ2-3
V gene: TRBV11-3

CDR3 protein: ASSGDWYTEAF
D gene: .
J gene: TRBJ1-1
V gene: TRBV25-1

CDR3 protein: ASSQGPTRNEQF
D gene: .
J gene: TRBJ2-1
V gene: TRBV11-3

CDR3 protein: ASSAARDLYGYT
D gene: .
J gene: TRBJ1-2
V gene: TRBV6-7

CDR3 protein: ASSILGQKNTEAF
D gene: .
J gene: TRBJ1-1
V gene: TRBV6-8

CDR3 protein: ASSRPEGTEAF
D gene: .
J gene: TRBJ1-1
V gene: TRBV6-8

CDR3 protein: ASRRQLENTEAF
D gene: .
J gene: TRBJ1-1
V gene: TRBV5-1

CDR3 protein: ATSLGGSNYGYT
D gene: .
J gene: TRBJ1-2
V gene: TRBV15

CDR3 protein: AISESGDTEAF
D gene: .
J gene: TRBJ1-1
V gene: TRBV10-3

CDR3 protein: ASSLTGLDGYT
D gene: TRBD1
J gene: TRBJ1-2
V gene: TRBV6-7

CDR3 protein: ASSPSPNSIWRF
D gene: .
J gene: TRBJ1-4
V gene: TRBV18

CDR3 protein: ASSMMAPDNEQF
D gene: .
J gene: TRBJ2-1
V gene: TRBV5-1

CDR3 protein: ASSYRLRGEKLF
D gene: .
J gene: TRBJ1-4
V gene: TRBV6-8

CDR3 protein: ASSLGQGAGELF
D gene: TRBD1
J gene: TRBJ2-2
V gene: TRBV7-6

CDR3 protein: ASSYGGSGTGELF
D gene: .
J gene: TRBJ2-2
V gene: TRBV28

CDR3 protein: ASSLLSGRGKNTEAF
D gene: TRBD1
J gene: TRBJ1-1
V gene: TRBV5-1

CDR3 protein: AISEDLIRRSGANVLT
D gene: .
J gene: TRBJ2-6
V gene: TRBV10-3

CDR3 protein: ASNPPGLTNQPQH
D gene: .
J gene: TRBJ1-5
V gene: TRBV28

CDR3 protein: ASSQRRGGNTEAF
D gene: .
J gene: TRBJ1-1
V gene: TRBV11-3

CDR3 protein: ASSPLGLAGGRDEQF
D gene: TRBD2
J gene: TRBJ2-1
V gene: TRBV7-6

CDR3 protein: SVDRSPPGQNYGYT
D gene: TRBD1
J gene: TRBJ1-2
V gene: TRBV29-1

CDR3 protein: ASSLVGGGQPQH
D gene: .
J gene: TRBJ1-5
V gene: TRBV5-1

CDR3 protein: ASSPKQGGINQPQH
D gene: TRBD1
J gene: TRBJ1-5
V gene: TRBV6-8

CDR3 protein: ASSPGGGAYEQY
D gene: .
J gene: TRBJ2-7
V gene: TRBV5-1

CDR3 protein: ASSIGGTGFYGYT
D gene: TRBD1
J gene: TRBJ1-2
V gene: TRBV19

CDR3 protein: ASSLSTALNTEAF
D gene: .
J gene: TRBJ1-1
V gene: TRBV5-1